Included here is one T cell receptor beta chain sequence, with context. Its antigen is not identified. The assay was immunoSEQ multiplex PCR, and TCRdb's table has in-frame clones only and misses some. The repertoire holds about 1,900 clones, with 60% to 80% as singletons. The sample is drawn from a study of CD8 T cell repertoires and HIV-1 epitope variants. Overall study context: Controls included no peptide, Ebola AY9 epitope, and a CMV, EBV, flu pool. Study-wide points: Beta chains alone show antigen proliferation, not cytokine profile or function.

This CDR3 has 15 amino acids. Trimming pared 7 bases from V and 3 bases from J, leaving 19 bases between. Per germline, CDR1 MNHEY and CDR2 SMNVEV (reference sequence). The genes are TRBV27 and TRBJ2-7; D assignment may be TRBD1 or TRBD2 (7 bases each). This receptor was identified in a male donor with HIV. The sample taken for sequencing was cultured CD8+ T cells derived from PBMCs. This CDR3 is CASTPGGDSNYEQYF. Here the CDR3 DNA reads TGTGCCAGCACTCCTGGGGGGGACAGCAACTACGAGCAGTACTTC.